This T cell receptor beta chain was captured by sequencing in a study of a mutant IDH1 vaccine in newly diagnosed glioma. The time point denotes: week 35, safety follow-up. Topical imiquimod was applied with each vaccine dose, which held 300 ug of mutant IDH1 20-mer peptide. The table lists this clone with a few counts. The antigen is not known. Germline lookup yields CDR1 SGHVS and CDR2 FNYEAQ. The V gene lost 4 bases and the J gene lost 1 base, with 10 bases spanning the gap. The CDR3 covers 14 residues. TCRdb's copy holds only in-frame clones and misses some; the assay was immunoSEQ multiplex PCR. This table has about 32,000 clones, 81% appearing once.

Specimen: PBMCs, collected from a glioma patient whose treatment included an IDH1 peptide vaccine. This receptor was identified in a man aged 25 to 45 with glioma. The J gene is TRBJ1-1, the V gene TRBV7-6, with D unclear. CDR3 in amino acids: CASSSNTPNTEAFF. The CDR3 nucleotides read TGTGCCAGCAGCTCCAATACACCGAACACTGAAGCTTTCTTT.